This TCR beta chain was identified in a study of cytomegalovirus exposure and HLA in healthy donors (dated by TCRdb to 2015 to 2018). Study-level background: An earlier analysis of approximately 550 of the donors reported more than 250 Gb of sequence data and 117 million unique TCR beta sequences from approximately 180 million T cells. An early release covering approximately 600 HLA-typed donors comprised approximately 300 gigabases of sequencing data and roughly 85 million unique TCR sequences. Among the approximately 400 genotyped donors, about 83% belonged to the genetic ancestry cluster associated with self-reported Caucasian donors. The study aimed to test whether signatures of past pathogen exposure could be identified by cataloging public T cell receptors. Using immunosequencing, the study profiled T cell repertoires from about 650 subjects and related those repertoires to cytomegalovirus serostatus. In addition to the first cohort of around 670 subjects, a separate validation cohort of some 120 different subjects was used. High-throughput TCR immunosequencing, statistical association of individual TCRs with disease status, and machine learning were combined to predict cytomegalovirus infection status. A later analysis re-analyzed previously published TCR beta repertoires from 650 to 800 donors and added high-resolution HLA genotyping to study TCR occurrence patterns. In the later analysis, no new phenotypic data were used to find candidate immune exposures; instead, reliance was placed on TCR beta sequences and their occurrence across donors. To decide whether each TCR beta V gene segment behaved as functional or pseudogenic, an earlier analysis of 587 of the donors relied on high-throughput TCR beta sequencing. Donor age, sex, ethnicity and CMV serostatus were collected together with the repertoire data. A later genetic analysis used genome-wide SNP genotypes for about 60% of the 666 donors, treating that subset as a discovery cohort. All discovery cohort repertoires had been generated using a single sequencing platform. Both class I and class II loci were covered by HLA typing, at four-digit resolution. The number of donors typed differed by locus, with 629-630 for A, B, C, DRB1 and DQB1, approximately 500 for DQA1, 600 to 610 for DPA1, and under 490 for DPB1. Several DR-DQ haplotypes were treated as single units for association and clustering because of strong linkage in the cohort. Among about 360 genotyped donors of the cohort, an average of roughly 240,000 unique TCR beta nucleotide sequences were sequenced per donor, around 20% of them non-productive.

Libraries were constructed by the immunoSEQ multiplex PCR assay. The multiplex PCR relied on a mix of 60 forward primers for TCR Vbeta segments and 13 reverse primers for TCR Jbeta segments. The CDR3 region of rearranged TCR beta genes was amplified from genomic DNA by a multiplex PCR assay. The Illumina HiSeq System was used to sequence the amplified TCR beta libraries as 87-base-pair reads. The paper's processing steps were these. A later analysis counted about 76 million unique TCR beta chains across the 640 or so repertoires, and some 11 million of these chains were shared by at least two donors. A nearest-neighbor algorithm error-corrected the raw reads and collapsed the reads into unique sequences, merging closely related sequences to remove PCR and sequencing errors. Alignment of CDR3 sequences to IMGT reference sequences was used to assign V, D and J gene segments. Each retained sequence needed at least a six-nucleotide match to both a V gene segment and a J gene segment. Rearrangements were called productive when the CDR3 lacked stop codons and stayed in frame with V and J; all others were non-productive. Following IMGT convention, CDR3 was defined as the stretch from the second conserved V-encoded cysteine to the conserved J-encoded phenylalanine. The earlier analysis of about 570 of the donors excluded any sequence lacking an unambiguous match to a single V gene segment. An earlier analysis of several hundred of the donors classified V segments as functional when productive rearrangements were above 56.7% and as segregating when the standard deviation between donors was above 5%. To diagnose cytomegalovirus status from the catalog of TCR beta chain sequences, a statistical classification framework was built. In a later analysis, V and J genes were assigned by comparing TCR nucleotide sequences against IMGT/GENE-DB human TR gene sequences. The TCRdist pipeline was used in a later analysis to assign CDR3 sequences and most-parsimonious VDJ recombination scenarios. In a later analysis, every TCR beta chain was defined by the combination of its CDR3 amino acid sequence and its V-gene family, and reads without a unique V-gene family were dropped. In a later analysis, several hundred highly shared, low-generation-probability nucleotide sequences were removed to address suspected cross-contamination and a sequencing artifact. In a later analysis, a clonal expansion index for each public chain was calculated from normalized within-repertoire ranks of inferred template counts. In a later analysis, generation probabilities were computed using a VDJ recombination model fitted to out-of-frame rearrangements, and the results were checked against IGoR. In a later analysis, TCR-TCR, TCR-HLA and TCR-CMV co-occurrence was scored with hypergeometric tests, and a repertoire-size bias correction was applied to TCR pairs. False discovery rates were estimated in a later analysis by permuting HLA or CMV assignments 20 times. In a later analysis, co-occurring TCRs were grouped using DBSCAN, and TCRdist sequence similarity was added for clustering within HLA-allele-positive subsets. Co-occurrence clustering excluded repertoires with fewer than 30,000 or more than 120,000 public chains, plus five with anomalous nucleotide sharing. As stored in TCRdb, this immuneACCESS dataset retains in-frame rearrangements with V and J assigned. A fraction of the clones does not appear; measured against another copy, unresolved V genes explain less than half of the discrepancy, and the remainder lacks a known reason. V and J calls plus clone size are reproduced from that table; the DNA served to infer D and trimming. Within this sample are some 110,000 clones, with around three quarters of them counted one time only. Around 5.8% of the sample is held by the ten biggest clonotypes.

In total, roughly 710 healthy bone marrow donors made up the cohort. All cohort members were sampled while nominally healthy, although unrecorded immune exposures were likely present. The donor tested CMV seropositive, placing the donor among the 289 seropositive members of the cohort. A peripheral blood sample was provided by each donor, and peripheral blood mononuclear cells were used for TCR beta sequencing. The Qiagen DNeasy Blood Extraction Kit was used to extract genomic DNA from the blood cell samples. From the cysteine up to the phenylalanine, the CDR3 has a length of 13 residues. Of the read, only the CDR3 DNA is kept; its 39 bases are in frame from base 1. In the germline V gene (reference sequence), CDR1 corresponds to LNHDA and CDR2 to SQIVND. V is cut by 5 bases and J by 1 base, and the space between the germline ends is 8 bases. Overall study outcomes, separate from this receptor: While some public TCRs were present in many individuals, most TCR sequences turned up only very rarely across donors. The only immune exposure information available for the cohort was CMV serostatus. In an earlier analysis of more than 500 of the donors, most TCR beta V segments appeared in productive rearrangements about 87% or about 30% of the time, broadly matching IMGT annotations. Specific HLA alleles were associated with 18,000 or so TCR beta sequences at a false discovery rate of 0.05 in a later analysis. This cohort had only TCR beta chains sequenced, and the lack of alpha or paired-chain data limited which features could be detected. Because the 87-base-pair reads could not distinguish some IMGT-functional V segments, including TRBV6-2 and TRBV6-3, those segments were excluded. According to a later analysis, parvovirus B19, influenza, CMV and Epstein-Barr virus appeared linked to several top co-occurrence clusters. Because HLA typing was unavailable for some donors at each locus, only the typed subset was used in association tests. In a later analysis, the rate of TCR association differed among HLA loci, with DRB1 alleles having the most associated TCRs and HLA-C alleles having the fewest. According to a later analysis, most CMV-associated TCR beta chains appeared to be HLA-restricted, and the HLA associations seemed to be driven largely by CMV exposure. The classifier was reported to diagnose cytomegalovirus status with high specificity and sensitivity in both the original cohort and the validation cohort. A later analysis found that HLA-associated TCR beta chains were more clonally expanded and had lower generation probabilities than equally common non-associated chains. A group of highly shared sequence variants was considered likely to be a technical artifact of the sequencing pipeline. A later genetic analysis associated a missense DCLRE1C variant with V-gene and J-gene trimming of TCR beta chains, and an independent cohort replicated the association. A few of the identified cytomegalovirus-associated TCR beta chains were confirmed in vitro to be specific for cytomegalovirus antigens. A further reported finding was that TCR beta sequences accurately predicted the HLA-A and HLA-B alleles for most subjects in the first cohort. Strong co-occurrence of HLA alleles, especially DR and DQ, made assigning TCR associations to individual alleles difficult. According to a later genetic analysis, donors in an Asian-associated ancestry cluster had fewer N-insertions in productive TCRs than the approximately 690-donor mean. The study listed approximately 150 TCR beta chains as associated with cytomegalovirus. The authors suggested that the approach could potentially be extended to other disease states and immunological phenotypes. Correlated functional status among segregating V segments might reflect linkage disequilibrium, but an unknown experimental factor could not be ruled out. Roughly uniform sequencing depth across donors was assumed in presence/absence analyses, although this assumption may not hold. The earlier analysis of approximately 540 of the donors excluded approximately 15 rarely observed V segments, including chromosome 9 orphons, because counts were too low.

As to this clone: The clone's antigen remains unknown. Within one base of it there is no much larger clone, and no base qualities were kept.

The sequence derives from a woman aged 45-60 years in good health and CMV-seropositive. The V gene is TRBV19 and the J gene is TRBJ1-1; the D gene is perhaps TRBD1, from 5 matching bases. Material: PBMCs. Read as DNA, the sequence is TGTGCCAGTAGTCCGGGGGGGAACACTGAAGCTTTCTTT. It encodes CASSPGGNTEAFF. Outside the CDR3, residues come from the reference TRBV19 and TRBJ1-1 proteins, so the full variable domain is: DGGITQSPKYLFRKEGQNVTLSCEQNLNHDAMYWYRQDPGQGLRLIYYSQIVNDFQKGDIAEGYSVSREKKESFPLTVTSAQKNPTAFYLCASSPGGNTEAFFGQGTRLTVV.